The 19 T cell receptor beta chains below all came from one sample that was sequenced in a study of glioma-infiltrating T cells after dendritic cell vaccination. Sequencing was performed with immunoSEQ multiplex PCR; in TCRdb, only in-frame clones are kept and a portion is missing. The sample records tens of thousands of clones, over 85% being singletons. The sequencing here drew on blood, taken before dendritic cell vaccination. These receptors were collected from a human donor with glioblastoma.

Note on this clone: Different DNA sequences within this sample yield the same CDR3. The rearrangement joins TRBV30 to TRBJ1-4, with 8 bases identical to TRBD1. Germline trimming cut 3 bases from V and 8 bases from J; bases unmatched to any gene: 5. This CDR3 comprises 13 residues. Germline V gene sequence: CDR1 GTSNPN, CDR2 SVGIG (reference sequence). The CDR3: CAWRDRGREKLFF. The CDR3 DNA sequence: TGTGCCTGGAGAGACAGGGGAAGAGAAAAACTGTTTTTT.

In this sample, this clone turned up a few times. The rearrangement links TRBV9 to TRBJ2-3; the D is unclear. V dropped 4 bases and J dropped 0 bases, with 12 bases sitting between them. Germline CDR1 is SGDLS and CDR2 is YYNGEE. This CDR3 spans 15 amino acids. The CDR3 DNA is TGTGCCAGCAGCCCTCGACCGACTAGCACAGATACGCAGTATTTT. It translates to CASSPRPTSTDTQYF.

This rearrangement joins TRBV6-1 to TRBJ1-6; 8 bases line up with TRBD1. V trimming: 8 bases; J trimming: 10 bases; junction bases outside the gene matches: 10. This CDR3 has 14 amino acids. Germline V gives CDR1 MNHNS, CDR2 SASEGT. The CDR3 sequence: CASLLVGQGSPLHF. The CDR3 DNA reads as TGTGCCAGCCTATTGGTAGGACAGGGCTCACCCCTCCACTTT.

The chain is built from TRBV13 and TRBJ1-1; D remains ambiguous. Germline loops: CDR1 PRHDT, CDR2 FYEKMQ (reference sequence). The ends were cut back, 1 base at V and 3 bases at J, with 9 bases in the middle. This CDR3 comprises 14 residues. The CDR3 here is CASSLDAIYTEAFF. Written as DNA, the CDR3 is TGTGCCAGCAGCTTAGACGCGATTTACACTGAAGCTTTCTTT.

The rearrangement joins TRBV7-3 to TRBJ1-6; 7 positions match TRBD1. Trimming took 5 bases from V and 6 from J; bases not matched to a gene: 4. CDR3 length: 14 amino acids. Germline V lookup: CDR1 SGHTA, CDR2 FQGTGA. The CDR3 here is CASSAKGANSPLHF. For the CDR3, the DNA is TGTGCCAGCAGCGCAAAGGGGGCTAATTCACCCCTCCACTTT. The entire variable domain, with the rest obtained from reference TRBV7-3 and TRBJ1-6, is as follows: GAGVSQTPSNKVTEKGKYVELRCDPISGHTALYWYRQSLGQGPEFLIYFQGTGAADDSGLPNDRFFAVRPEGSVSTLKIQRTERGDSAVYLCASSAKGANSPLHFGNGTRLTVT.

This chain joins TRBV5-1 and TRBJ1-1; TRBD1 agrees at 7 bases. CDR1 and CDR2 (germline): SGHRS, YFSETQ. The V gene end was trimmed by 4 bases and the J gene end by 7 bases; junction bases not matched to a gene: 13. The CDR3 extends over 15 amino acids. The CDR3 nucleotides read TGCGCCAGCAGCGCTACAGGGGCCCCTAGCTTTGAAGCTTTCTTT. Translated, it gives CASSATGAPSFEAFF.

The genes are TRBV30 and TRBJ2-3; D is perhaps TRBD1 (5 bases). The ends were cut back, 0 bases at V and 2 bases at J, with 9 bases in the middle. Germline CDR1 GTSNPN, CDR2 SVGIG (reference sequence). The CDR3 has 14 residues. CDR3 sequence (DNA): TGTGCCTGGAGTGTACAGGACCTCACAGATACGCAGTATTTT. Protein: CAWSVQDLTDTQYF. Complete variable domain (other parts from reference TRBV30 and TRBJ2-3): SQTIHQWPATLVQPVGSPLSLECTVEGTSNPNLYWYRQAAGRGLQLLFYSVGIGQISSEVPQNLSASRPQDRQFILSSKKLLLSDSGFYLCAWSVQDLTDTQYFGPGTRLTVL.

The genes are TRBV2 and TRBJ2-1; 7 positions agree with TRBD1. The trim removed 5 bases at V and 7 bases at J, leaving 14 bases unmatched. Germline loops: CDR1 SNHLY, CDR2 FYNNEI. CDR3 size: 16 residues. DNA of the CDR3: TGTGCCAGCAGTCGGGAAACAACGGGACAGTCAAATGAGCAGTTCTTC. Its protein product is CASSRETTGQSNEQFF.

The chain joins TRBV5-1 to TRBJ2-3, with a weak D call TRBD2 (5 bases). Per germline, CDR1 SGHRS and CDR2 YFSETQ. V lost 2 bases and J lost 2, with 9 bases in between. The CDR3 is made up of 14 amino acids. In DNA form, the CDR3 reads TGCGCCAGCAGCTTCCAGCGGAACACAGATACGCAGTATTTT. Protein: CASSFQRNTDTQYF.

This chain joins TRBV7-2 and TRBJ1-2, with unresolved D. Trimming took 1 base from V and 5 from J, leaving 11 bases between them. Germline V gene sequence: CDR1 SGHTA, CDR2 FQGNSA. The CDR3 is made up of 14 amino acids. CDR3 nucleotides: TGTGCCAGCAGCTTAGATTTACGGTTATATGGCTACACCTTC. Translating gives CASSLDLRLYGYTF.

J is TRBJ2-3 and V is TRBV10-3, with 8 bases aligning to TRBD2. Germline CDR1 is ENHRY and CDR2 is SYGVKD. J gave up 2 bases and V 4 bases, and 5 bases lay outside the gene matches. The CDR3 extends over 15 amino acids. Written as DNA, the CDR3 is TGTGCCATCAGTGGTACGGGAGGGATCACAGATACGCAGTATTTT. This sequence encodes CAISGTGGITDTQYF.

This clone turned up a few times. A junction end diverges from the germline sequence, so it may reflect a read error. Other DNA sequences in the sample encode the same CDR3. V usage is TRBV30 and J usage is TRBJ1-6; D is possibly TRBD1 (5 bases). CDR1 and CDR2 (germline): GTSNPN, SVGIG (reference sequence). This CDR3 comprises 15 residues. As DNA, the CDR3 is TGTGCCTTGACCCATGAGCAGGGCAATAATTCCCCCCTCCACTTT. Translating it yields CALTHEQGNNSPLHF.

This sequence joins TRBV19 and TRBJ1-4, with TRBD1 matching 7 bases. V gave up 4 bases and J gave up 6 bases; unmatched junction bases: 8. Germline assignment: CDR1 LNHDA and CDR2 SQIVND (reference sequence). The CDR3 loop spans 15 amino acids. CDR3 sequence reads: CASSSGQALYEKLFF. CDR3 sequence (DNA): TGTGCCAGTAGTAGCGGACAGGCCCTATATGAAAAACTGTTTTTT.

The chain employs TRBV29-1 and TRBJ2-7; TRBD2 aligns across 7 bases. Germline loops: CDR1 SQVTM, CDR2 ANQGSEA. The CDR3 has 13 amino acids. Losses at the gene ends were 2 bases for V and 2 bases for J; bases not matched to a gene: 3. In DNA, the CDR3 is TGCAGCGTTGAACGGGGGGTTCCCTACGAGCAGTACTTC. Translation gives CSVERGVPYEQYF.

In its sample, this clone was seen a few times. The rearrangement links TRBV2 to TRBJ2-7, with 8 bases that match TRBD2. V shed 3 bases, J shed 0 bases, and the junction held 1 base outside the gene matches. The CDR3 has 14 residues. In germline, CDR1 is SNHLY, CDR2 FYNNEI. The CDR3 DNA sequence: TGTGCCAGCAGTGACGGGAGGGCCTCCTACGAGCAGTACTTC. Translating it yields CASSDGRASYEQYF.

The genes are TRBV6-5 and TRBJ2-7; D is ambiguous. With 2 bases removed from V and 5 bases from J, the gap between germline ends came to 10 bases. Germline CDR1 and CDR2: MNHEY and SVGAGI. This CDR3 contains 13 residues. CDR3: CASSYVGPHEQYF. As DNA, the CDR3 is TGTGCCAGCAGTTACGTCGGTCCCCACGAGCAGTACTTC.

The genes are TRBV4-1 and TRBJ2-7; 13 bases match TRBD2. The germline gives CDR1 MGHRA, CDR2 YSYEKL. V shed 2 bases and J 3 bases; nucleotides not matched to a gene: 10. The CDR3 length is 18 residues. The CDR3 nucleotides are TGCGCCAGCAGCCAACAACTAGCGGGAGGGGTGCGGAGCTACGAGCAGTACTTC. Protein: CASSQQLAGGVRSYEQYF.

The rearrangement links TRBV28 to TRBJ2-7; 9 bases line up with TRBD2. This CDR3 has 14 residues. Looked up from germline, CDR1 is MDHEN and CDR2 is SYDVKM. V lost 8 bases, J lost 2 bases, and 7 bases stayed unmatched. The chain's CDR3 is CASGLTSGAYEQYF. CDR3 in DNA: TGTGCCAGCGGATTGACTAGCGGTGCCTACGAGCAGTACTTC.

This chain links TRBV6-1 with TRBJ1-1, with D perhaps TRBD1 (5 bases). Looked up from germline, CDR1 is MNHNS and CDR2 is SASEGT. This CDR3 is built from 16 residues. The V and J ends lost 3 bases and 4 bases respectively, with 18 bases between them. This CDR3 reads CASSEAVQATGTEAFF. Here the CDR3 DNA reads TGTGCCAGCAGTGAGGCAGTACAGGCCACAGGCACTGAAGCTTTCTTT.